At least ten counts were recorded for the clone carrying this TCR beta chain. Antigen: not known. The data are from a study of T cells in Graves' hyperthyroidism and ophthalmopathy. The V and J ends lost 6 bases and 5 bases respectively, with 10 bases between them. The V gene's germline CDR1 is SQVTM and CDR2 ANQGSEA. This CDR3 has 11 residues. Regions amplified from RNA transcripts were the TCR beta CDR3 regions. The study used the HTBI primer set for a first-round RT-PCR of the TCR CDR3. Each CDR3 protein gets one entry after TCRdb re-called the multiplex PCR reads with MiXCR. The sample lists a few hundred thousand distinct CDR3 sequences; roughly 20% were seen once. Findings and caveats of the study: By a 13 V-J model, ophthalmopathy was set apart from stable hyperthyroidism.

This receptor was obtained from a man younger than 30 with Graves' hyperthyroidism. Sequences were obtained from blood. This chain uses TRBV29-1 with TRBJ1-2; D unclear. The CDR3 protein is CSVRTNYGYTF. CDR3 sequence (DNA): TGCAGCGTACGAACGAATTATGGCTACACCTTC.